One sample yielded the 14 T cell receptor beta chains listed below, sequenced in a study of OX40 agonist ivuxolimab in advanced cancers. Sequencing used immunoSEQ multiplex PCR; TCRdb keeps in-frame clones, though not all of them. This sample carries 55,000 to 85,000 clones, roughly 89% of them seen once, and the ten largest clones take approximately 3%. The starting material was CD4+ or CD8+ T cells sorted from blood, obtained in a trial of the OX40 agonist ivuxolimab. These receptor sequences come from an adult with an advanced solid tumor such as melanoma, head and neck, liver or kidney cancer.

V and J are TRBV29-1 and TRBJ1-1; D ambiguous. CDR1 is SQVTM, CDR2 ANQGSEA, per germline. The CDR3 length is 12 residues. V lost 5 bases, J lost 1 base, and 8 bases lay in between. The CDR3 DNA reads TGCAGCGTTTCCGTCGGGAACACTGAAGCTTTCTTT. Encoded protein: CSVSVGNTEAFF.

V and J are TRBV5-4 and TRBJ1-1, with D unresolved. Germline lookup yields CDR1 SGHNT and CDR2 YYREEE (reference sequence). CDR3 length equals 14 residues. The V end was cut by 5 bases, the J end by 1 base, with 12 bases between. CDR3 residues: CASSTAGTNTEAFF. In DNA, the CDR3 is TGTGCCAGCAGTACTGCAGGTACGAACACTGAAGCTTTCTTT.

The CDR3 is CASSQDAKGGTQYF. CDR3 bases: TGCGCCAGCAGCCAAGATGCAAAGGGCGGGACCCAGTACTTC. V gene TRBV4-3 combines with J gene TRBJ2-5; D unclear. The CDR3 extends over 14 amino acids. Per germline, CDR1 LGHNA and CDR2 YSLEER. Trimming stripped 0 bases from V and 7 bases from J, with 12 bases between.

V is TRBV5-1 and J is TRBJ2-1; D assignment may be TRBD1 or TRBD2 (6 bases each). Germline loops: CDR1 SGHRS, CDR2 YFSETQ. With 0 bases removed from V and 6 bases from J, the gap between germline ends came to 10 bases. CDR3 size: 14 residues. CDR3 in DNA: TGCGCCAGCAGCTTGGAGCCGGGGGCCAATGAGCAGTTCTTC. Its translation is CASSLEPGANEQFF.

The chain recombines TRBV5-6 with TRBJ2-1; 7 bases match TRBD1. V gave up 2 bases and J gave up 7 bases; unmatched junction bases: 9. CDR1 is SGHDT, CDR2 YYEEEE, per germline. The CDR3 has 15 residues. Here the CDR3 DNA reads TGTGCCAGCAGCTTAACGACAGGGCCGTTGAATGAGCAGTTCTTC. Amino acid sequence: CASSLTTGPLNEQFF.

V gene TRBV7-9 combines with J gene TRBJ2-3; no definite D call. V was cut by 3 bases and J by 0 bases, with 7 bases left in between. In germline, CDR1 is SEHNR, CDR2 FQNEAQ (reference sequence). CDR3 size: 14 residues. The CDR3 coding sequence is TGTGCCAGCAGCTTTGGCGGAAGCACAGATACGCAGTATTTT. Its translation: CASSFGGSTDTQYF.

The rearrangement joins TRBV5-4 to TRBJ2-3; either TRBD1 or TRBD2 may supply D (5 bases each). V lost 4 bases and J 2 bases, leaving 14 bases between the germline ends. Germline V CDR1 and CDR2: SGHNT, YYREEE (reference sequence). This CDR3 contains 15 residues. CDR3 DNA sequence: TGTGCCAGCAGCGGTGGGGCAGGGACCACAGATACGCAGTATTTT. Translation gives CASSGGAGTTDTQYF.

The rearrangement uses TRBV6-5 and TRBJ1-2; a possible D gene is TRBD1 (6 bases). The CDR3 length is 14 residues. V was clipped by 7 bases and J by 8 bases, with 20 bases between them. CDR1 is MNHEY and CDR2 is SVGAGI in the germline V gene. CDR3 bases: TGTGCCAGCAATCCCCGTGGGGGGGCGAGAGGCTACACCTTC. This encodes CASNPRGGARGYTF.

This clone was observed a few times. The chain joins TRBV19 to TRBJ1-2; 11 nucleotides agree with TRBD1. Losses at the gene ends were 9 bases for V and 4 bases for J; bases not matched to a gene: 10. Germline V gene sequence: CDR1 LNHDA, CDR2 SQIVND (reference sequence). This CDR3 has 15 amino acids. The DNA for the CDR3 is TGTGCCAGACGACCTTGGACAGGGGGCGTCTATGGCTACACCTTC. This encodes CARRPWTGGVYGYTF.

The rearrangement links TRBV6-5 to TRBJ2-1, with 7 nucleotides matching TRBD2. Germline V gene data show CDR1 as MNHEY and CDR2 as SVGAGI. With 3 bases clipped from V and 7 bases from J, the junction kept 6 bases outside the gene matches. The CDR3 is made up of 14 amino acids. CDR3 protein: CASSYSSGLNEQFF. DNA for the CDR3: TGTGCCAGCAGTTATTCTAGCGGACTAAATGAGCAGTTCTTC.

The chain uses TRBV9 and TRBJ1-4; TRBD1 matches at 11 bases. Germline V gene sequence: CDR1 SGDLS, CDR2 YYNGEE. The V and J ends lost 4 bases and 4 bases, in that order; junction bases with no gene match: 12. This CDR3 spans 18 amino acids. Here the CDR3 DNA reads TGTGCCAGCAGCCACCGGGACAGGGGGAGATACGGTAATGAAAAACTGTTTTTT. Protein: CASSHRDRGRYGNEKLFF.

Concerning this clone: The CDR3 does not end in the conserved phenylalanine or tryptophan, so this is likely a read error. The DNA is left out, because the CDR3 cannot be placed on it with certainty; the CDR3 is given as TCRdb lists it. The chain employs TRBV4-3 and TRBJ2-7; the table's D gene call, TRBD2, was not cross checked with the DNA. The CDR3 totals 8 residues, both ends included. Germline assignment: CDR1 LGHNA and CDR2 YSLEER. CDR3 in amino acids: CASSQESG.

A note on this clone: The junction shows a germline mismatch at one end, possibly a read error. This chain uses TRBV7-9 with TRBJ2-7, with a weak D call TRBD2 (5 bases). CDR1 SEHNR and CDR2 FQNEAQ come from the germline V gene (reference sequence). This CDR3 is 13 amino acids long. DNA of the CDR3: TGTGCCAGCAGCTTAAATCACGGGGAAAGTCGTTGGTTC. This translates into CASSLNHGESRWF.

The chain uses TRBV7-2 and TRBJ2-4, with 9 bases identical to TRBD1. Unmatched junction bases numbered 9, after V lost 5 bases and J lost 7 bases. There are 15 residues in the CDR3. Germline assignment: CDR1 SGHTA and CDR2 FQGNSA. The CDR3 nucleotides read TGTGCCAGCAGCCTCGGACAGGGGAGTAGGAACATTCAGTACTTC. It codes for CASSLGQGSRNIQYF.